A selection of T cell receptor beta chains follows, all from one sample in a study of CD8 T cells in ankylosing spondylitis. TCRdb re-analysed the 5' RACE reads in MiXCR, keeping a single row per CDR3 protein. The sample gives 330,000 or so distinct CDR3 sequences, approximately 8.2% of which show up once; about 14% is in the top ten. The specimen was blood, either unsorted or a sorted T cell fraction (not recorded which). All receptors derive from a male donor with ankylosing spondylitis. Both conserved end residues are part of each CDR3. A D gene is named only where the DNA matches it firmly. Some rows have no size entry. The others give once, few or many, or a class for an expanded clone.

V gene	CDR3 length	J gene	clone size	D gene	CDR3 DNA	CDR3 protein
TRBV19	16	TRBJ1-1	-	-	TGTGCCAGTAGTATGGCAATATTGGGGCGGGTTACTGAAGCTTTCTTT	CASSMAILGRVTEAFF
TRBV15	15	TRBJ2-3	-	TRBD2	TGTGCCACCAGCGTATTAGCGGGAGACACAGATACGCAGTATTTT	CATSVLAGDTDTQYF
TRBV5-1	17	TRBJ2-5	few	TRBD1	TGCGCCAGCAGCTTGGATTTGGACAGGAGAGCTCAAGAGACCCAGTACTTC	CASSLDLDRRAQETQYF
TRBV15	15	TRBJ2-3	few	-	TGTGCCACCAGCAGAGATAGGGGGGCCGTCAATACGCAGTATTTT	CATSRDRGAVNTQYF
TRBV7-2	17	TRBJ2-6	few	TRBD2	TGTGCCAGCAGCTTAGTGGGCGGGAGGAGTGGGGCCAACGTCCTGACTTTC	CASSLVGGRSGANVLTF
TRBV29-1	11	TRBJ1-2	many	-	TGCAGCGTTGAGCGCAGCCGCGGCTACACCTTC	CSVERSRGYTF
TRBV5-5	16	TRBJ2-5	few	TRBD2	TGTGCCAGCAGCTTGGTAAGGACTAGCGGACAAGAGACCCAGTACTTC	CASSLVRTSGQETQYF
TRBV7-9	16	TRBJ2-1	-	TRBD2	TGTGCCAGCAGCTCAACCCTAGCGGGAGATAGGAATGAGCAGTTCTTC	CASSSTLAGDRNEQFF
TRBV5-1	16	TRBJ2-5	-	TRBD1	TGCGCCAGCAGCTGGAGGGGGACAGGGGTCGTGGAGACCCAGTACTTC	CASSWRGTGVVETQYF
TRBV4-1	14	TRBJ2-1	-	-	TGCGCCAGCAGCCTTAGCCGGGACCCCAATGAGCAGTTCTTC	CASSLSRDPNEQFF
TRBV10-3	15	TRBJ2-5	-	TRBD2	TGTGCCATCAGTGTTAGCGGGAACCAACCAGAGACCCAGTACTTC	CAISVSGNQPETQYF